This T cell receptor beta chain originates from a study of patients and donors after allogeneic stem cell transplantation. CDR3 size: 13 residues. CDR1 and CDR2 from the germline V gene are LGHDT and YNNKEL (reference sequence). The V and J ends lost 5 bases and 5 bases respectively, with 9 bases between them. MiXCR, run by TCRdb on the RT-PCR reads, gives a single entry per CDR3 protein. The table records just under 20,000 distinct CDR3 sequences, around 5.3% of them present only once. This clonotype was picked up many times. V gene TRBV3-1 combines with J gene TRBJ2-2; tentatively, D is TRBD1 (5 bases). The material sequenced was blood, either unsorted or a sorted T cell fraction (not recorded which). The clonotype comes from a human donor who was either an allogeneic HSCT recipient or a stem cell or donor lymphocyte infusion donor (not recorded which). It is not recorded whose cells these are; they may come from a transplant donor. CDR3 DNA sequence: TGTGCCAGCAGCACCAGGGAAACCGGGGAGCTGTTTTTT. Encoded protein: CASSTRETGELFF.